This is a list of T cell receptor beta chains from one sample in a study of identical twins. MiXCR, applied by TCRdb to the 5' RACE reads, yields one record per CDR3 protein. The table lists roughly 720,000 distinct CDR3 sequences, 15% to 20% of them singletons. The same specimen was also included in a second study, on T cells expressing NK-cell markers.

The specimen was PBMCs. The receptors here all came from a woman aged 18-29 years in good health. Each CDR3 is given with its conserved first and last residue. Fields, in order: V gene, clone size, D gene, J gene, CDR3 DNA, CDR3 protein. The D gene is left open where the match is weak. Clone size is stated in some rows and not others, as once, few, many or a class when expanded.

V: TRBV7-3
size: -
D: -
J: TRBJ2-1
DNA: TGTACCAGCAGTTTCCCAGACAGTTCGAGTGGGTCCTACAATGAGCAGTTCTTC
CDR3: CTSSFPDSSSGSYNEQFF

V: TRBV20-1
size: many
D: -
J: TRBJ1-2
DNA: TGCAGTGCTCTTGCAGGGTCTAGTGTCTATGGCTACACCTTC
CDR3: CSALAGSSVYGYTF

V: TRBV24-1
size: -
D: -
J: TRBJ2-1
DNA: TGTGCCACCAGTGATTTGAGGGCTGATGAGCAGTTCTTC
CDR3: CATSDLRADEQFF

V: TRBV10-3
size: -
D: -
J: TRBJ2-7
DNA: TGTGCCATCAGTGAGCCTGCCGGACGGGGCTACGAGCAGTACTTC
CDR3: CAISEPAGRGYEQYF

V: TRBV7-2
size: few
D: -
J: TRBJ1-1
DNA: TGTGCCAGCAGCTGGAGCAGGGCTGGTGAAGCTTTCTTT
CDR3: CASSWSRAGEAFF

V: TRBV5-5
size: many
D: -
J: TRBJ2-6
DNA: TGTGCCAGCAGCTTGAGGGACTCTGGGGCCAACGTCCTGACTTTC
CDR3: CASSLRDSGANVLTF

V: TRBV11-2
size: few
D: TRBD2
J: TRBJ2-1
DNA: TGTGCCAGCAGCTCCCCCGCGGGAGGGCCACCGAATGAGCAGTTCTTC
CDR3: CASSSPAGGPPNEQFF

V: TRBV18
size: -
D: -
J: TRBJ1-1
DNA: TGTGCCAGCTCACCAAACGGGAACACTGAAGCTTTCTTT
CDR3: CASSPNGNTEAFF

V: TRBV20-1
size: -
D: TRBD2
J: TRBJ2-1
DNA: TGCAGTGCTAGAAGTCTAGCGGGGGGGGTAGGGAATGAGCAGTTCTTC
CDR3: CSARSLAGGVGNEQFF

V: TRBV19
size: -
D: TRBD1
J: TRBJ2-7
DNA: TGTGCCAGTAGTCTCACTACAGGGGCCTACGAGCAGTACTTC
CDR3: CASSLTTGAYEQYF

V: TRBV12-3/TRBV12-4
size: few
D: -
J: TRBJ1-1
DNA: TGTGCCAGCAGGGTACAGGGTAACACTGAAGCTTTCTTT
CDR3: CASRVQGNTEAFF

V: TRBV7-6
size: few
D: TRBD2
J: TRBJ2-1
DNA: TGTGCCAGCAGCTCCGAAGCGGGGATCTCCTACAATGAGCAGTTCTTC
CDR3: CASSSEAGISYNEQFF

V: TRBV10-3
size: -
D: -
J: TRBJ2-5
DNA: TGTGCCATCAGTGAGTCTTTGGCTAGCTCAGAGACCCAGTACTTC
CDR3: CAISESLASSETQYF

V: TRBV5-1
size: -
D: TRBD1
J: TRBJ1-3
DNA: TGCGCCAGCAGCTTGGATACAGGGGCGAGAGGAAACACCATATATTTT
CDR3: CASSLDTGARGNTIYF

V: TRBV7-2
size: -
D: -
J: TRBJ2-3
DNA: TGTGCCAGCAGCTCCCGGGGACTCACCCCCACAGATACGCAGTATTTT
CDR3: CASSSRGLTPTDTQYF

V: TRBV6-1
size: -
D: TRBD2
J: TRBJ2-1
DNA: TGTGCCAGCAGGGGGACTAGCGGGAGTTCTTCCAATGAGCAGTTCTTC
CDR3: CASRGTSGSSSNEQFF

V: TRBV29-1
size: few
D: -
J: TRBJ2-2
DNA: TGCAGCGTTGAAGGACCGGACACCGGGGAGCTGTTTTTT
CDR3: CSVEGPDTGELFF

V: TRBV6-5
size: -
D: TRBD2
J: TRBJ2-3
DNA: TGTGCCAGCAGTTACGGGCTAGCGGGAGGCACAGATACGCAGTATTTT
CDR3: CASSYGLAGGTDTQYF

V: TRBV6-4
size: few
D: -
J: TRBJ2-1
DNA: TGTGCCAGCAGCGAAGGACCAGGTGGGGCCTTCTCCTACAATGAGCAGTTCTTC
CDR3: CASSEGPGGAFSYNEQFF

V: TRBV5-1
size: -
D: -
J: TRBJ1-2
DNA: TGCGCCAGCAGCCCGACGGGACGACTATATGGCTACACCTTC
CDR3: CASSPTGRLYGYTF

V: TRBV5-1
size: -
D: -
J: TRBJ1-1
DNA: TGCGCCAGCAGCCCCTTCACAGGGTTGGGGACTGAAGCTTTCTTT
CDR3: CASSPFTGLGTEAFF

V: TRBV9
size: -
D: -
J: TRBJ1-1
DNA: TGTGCCAGCAGCGTAGCGAGGGGAGATACTGAAGCTTTCTTT
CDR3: CASSVARGDTEAFF

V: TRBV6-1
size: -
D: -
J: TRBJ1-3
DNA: TGTGCCAGCAGTACATTGGACATCCGCTCTGGAAACACCATATATTTT
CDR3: CASSTLDIRSGNTIYF

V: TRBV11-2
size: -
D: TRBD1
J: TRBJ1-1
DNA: TGTGCCAGCAGCCGGCGGGGAGGGGGCGGCACTGAAGCTTTCTTT
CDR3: CASSRRGGGGTEAFF

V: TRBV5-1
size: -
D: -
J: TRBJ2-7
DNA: TGCGCCAGCAGCGATTACTCCTACGAGCAGTACTTC
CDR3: CASSDYSYEQYF

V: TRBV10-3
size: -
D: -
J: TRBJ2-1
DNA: TGTGCCACCCGGTCTGGGGAATCCTACAATGAGCAGTTCTTC
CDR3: CATRSGESYNEQFF

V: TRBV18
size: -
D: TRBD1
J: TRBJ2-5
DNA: TGTGCCAGCTCACGCTCGAGGGACAGGGGTAACCAAGAGACCCAGTACTTC
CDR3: CASSRSRDRGNQETQYF

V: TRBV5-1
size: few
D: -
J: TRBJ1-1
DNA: TGCGCCAGCAGCCCTCTTGGTGGGACTGAAGCTTTCTTT
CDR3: CASSPLGGTEAFF

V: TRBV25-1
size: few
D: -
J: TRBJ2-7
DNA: TGTGCCAGCAGTGAAGGGCGCTACGAGCAGTACTTC
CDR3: CASSEGRYEQYF

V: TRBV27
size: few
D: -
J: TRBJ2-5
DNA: TGTGCCAGCAGTTTATCGGGTCGGGGGTTCCAAGAGACCCAGTACTTC
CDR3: CASSLSGRGFQETQYF

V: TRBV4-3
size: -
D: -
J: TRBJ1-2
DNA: TGCGCCAGCAGCCAAGCCCACGGCCCTGGGGACAACTATGGCTACACCTTC
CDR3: CASSQAHGPGDNYGYTF

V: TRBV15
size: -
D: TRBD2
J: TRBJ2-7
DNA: TGTGCCACCAGCAGTGTTACTAGCGGGAGTGGTGTGCAGTACTTC
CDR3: CATSSVTSGSGVQYF